The rows below give T cell receptor beta chains drawn from one sample of a study of T cell responses to AZD1222 COVID-19 vaccine. Profiled with immunoSEQ multiplex PCR; TCRdb holds only in-frame clones, not every one. This sample has roughly 120,000 clones, with approximately 90% found just once. The sequencing here drew on peripheral blood, taken on day 0 of AZD1222 vaccination. Receptors originate from an adult in good health. The CDR3 runs from the conserved cysteine through the conserved F or W. D genes are given only for firm matches. Size tells how often a clone was seen (once, few, many) or the class of an expanded clone, and some rows leave it out.

-	-	TRBV29-1	TRBJ1-6	CSVAGAQGSPLHF	TGCAGCGTTGCCGGGGCTCAAGGATCACCCCTCCACTTT
-	TRBD2	TRBV7-8	TRBJ2-2	CASSSAGIAGITGELFF	TGTGCCAGCAGCTCCGCGGGGATAGCGGGGATCACCGGGGAGCTGTTTTTT
-	TRBD1	TRBV9	TRBJ2-7	CASSVKGQGAFEQYF	TGTGCCAGCAGCGTAAAGGGACAGGGGGCTTTCGAGCAGTACTTC
-	-	TRBV27	TRBJ2-1	CASRAGLNNEQFF	TGTGCCAGCAGAGCGGGCTTGAATAATGAGCAGTTCTTC
-	-	TRBV5-4	TRBJ1-2	CASTEGFYGYTF	TGTGCCAGCACCGAGGGCTTCTATGGCTACACCTTC
few	-	TRBV3-1/TRBV3-2	TRBJ1-2	CASSQDRVTAGYTF	TGTGCCAGCAGCCAAGACAGGGTTACAGCTGGCTACACCTTC
-	TRBD1	TRBV4-2	TRBJ1-2	CASSQDRGQGKRNYGYTF	TGTGCCAGCAGCCAAGATAGGGGACAGGGTAAGAGGAACTATGGCTACACCTTC
-	-	TRBV3-1/TRBV3-2	TRBJ1-3	CASSQGPGASGNTIYF	TGTGCCAGCAGCCAAGGGCCAGGAGCCTCTGGAAACACCATATATTTT
once	TRBD2	TRBV4-1	TRBJ2-2	CASSREVAGGRGTGELFF	TGCGCCAGCAGCCGAGAAGTAGCGGGGGGGCGTGGCACCGGGGAGCTGTTTTTT
-	-	TRBV24-1	TRBJ1-2	CATPGGASYGYTF	TGTGCCACCCCCGGGGGGGCGAGCTATGGCTACACCTTC
-	-	TRBV7-2	TRBJ2-7	CASSFGRVTYEQYF	TGTGCCAGCAGCTTTGGTAGGGTCACCTACGAGCAGTACTTC
-	TRBD1	TRBV19	TRBJ1-6	CASSRAGTDSPLHF	TGTGCCAGTAGTAGGGCAGGGACAGATTCACCCCTCCACTTT
-	-	TRBV5-4	TRBJ2-3	CASTTSGTSTDTQYF	TGTGCCAGCACGACGTCCGGGACTAGCACAGATACGCAGTATTTT
many	TRBD1	TRBV6-5	TRBJ1-1	CASSIQGNGEAFF	TGTGCCAGCAGTATACAGGGGAATGGTGAAGCTTTCTTT
once	-	TRBV5-4	TRBJ2-1	CASSPKSLVNEQFF	TGTGCCAGCAGCCCTAAGAGCTTAGTCAATGAGCAGTTCTTC
-	TRBD1	TRBV7-6	TRBJ1-5	CASSQGGGAGQPQHF	TGTGCCAGCAGCCAAGGAGGGGGCGCTGGTCAGCCCCAGCATTTT